The 3 T cell receptor beta chains below all came from one sample that was sequenced in a study of T cell responses to AZD1222 COVID-19 vaccine. Some clones are missing from TCRdb's copy, which holds only in-frame ones; the method was immunoSEQ multiplex PCR. The repertoire holds about 92,000 clones, with under 90% as singletons. This specimen consisted of peripheral blood, obtained on day 0 of AZD1222 vaccination. These receptors originate from an adult in good health.

The chain carries TRBV24-1 and TRBJ2-1, with 8 bases matching TRBD2. The CDR3 has 15 amino acids. The ends lost 7 bases at V and 8 bases at J; junction bases unmatched: 12. Germline V gives CDR1 KGHDR, CDR2 SFDVKD. This chain's CDR3 is CATRGERENFDEQFF. CDR3 DNA: TGTGCCACCAGGGGAGAGCGGGAGAATTTCGATGAGCAGTTCTTC.

The chain joins TRBV10-3 to TRBJ2-3; D gene uncertain. The CDR3 spans 14 residues. Per the germline V gene, CDR1 is ENHRY and CDR2 is SYGVKD. Trimming shortened V by 10 bases and J by 2 bases, and 16 bases separated the two germline ends. DNA for the CDR3: TGTGCCACCGGAACTGACGTAAACACAGATACGCAGTATTTT. It translates to CATGTDVNTDTQYF.

The chain carries TRBV2 and TRBJ2-7; D gene uncertain. V was pared by 0 bases and J by 0 bases, with 27 bases between. CDR1 and CDR2 (germline): SNHLY, FYNNEI. This CDR3 comprises 21 residues. Here the CDR3 reads CASSEALGQTKTTLSSYEQYF. DNA of the CDR3: TGTGCCAGCAGTGAAGCGCTTGGTCAGACAAAAACTACCCTAAGCTCCTACGAGCAGTACTTC.